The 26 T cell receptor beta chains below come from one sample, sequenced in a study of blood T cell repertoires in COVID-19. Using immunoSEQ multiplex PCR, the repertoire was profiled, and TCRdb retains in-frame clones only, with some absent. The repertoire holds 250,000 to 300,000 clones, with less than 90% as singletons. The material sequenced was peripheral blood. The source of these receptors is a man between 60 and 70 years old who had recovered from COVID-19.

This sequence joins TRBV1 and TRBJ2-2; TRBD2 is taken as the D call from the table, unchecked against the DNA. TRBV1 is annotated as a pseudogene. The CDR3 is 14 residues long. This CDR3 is CTSSHHSCSGELFF. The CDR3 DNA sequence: TGCACCAGCAGCCACCACTCCTGTAGCGGGGAGCTGTTTTTT.

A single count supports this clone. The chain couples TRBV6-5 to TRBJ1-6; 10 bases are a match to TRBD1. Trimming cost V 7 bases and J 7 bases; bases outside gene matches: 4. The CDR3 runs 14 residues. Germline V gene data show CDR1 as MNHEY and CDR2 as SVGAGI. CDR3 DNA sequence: TGTGCCAGCACTAGGGACAGGGGAAATTCACCCCTCCACTTT. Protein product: CASTRDRGNSPLHF.

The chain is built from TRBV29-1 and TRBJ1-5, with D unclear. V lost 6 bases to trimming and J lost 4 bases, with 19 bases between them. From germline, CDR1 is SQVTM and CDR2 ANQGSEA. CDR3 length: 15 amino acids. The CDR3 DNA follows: TGCAGCGTCCTCAAACCCCCGAACAGAAATCAGCCCCAGCATTTT. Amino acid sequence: CSVLKPPNRNQPQHF.

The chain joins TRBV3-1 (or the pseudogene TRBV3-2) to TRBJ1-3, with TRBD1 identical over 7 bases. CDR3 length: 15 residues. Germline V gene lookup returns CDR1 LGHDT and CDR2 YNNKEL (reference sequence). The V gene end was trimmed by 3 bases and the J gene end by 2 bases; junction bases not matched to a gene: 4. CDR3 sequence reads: CASSHGDRAGNTIYF. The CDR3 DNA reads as TGTGCCAGCAGCCACGGGGACAGAGCTGGAAACACCATATATTTT.

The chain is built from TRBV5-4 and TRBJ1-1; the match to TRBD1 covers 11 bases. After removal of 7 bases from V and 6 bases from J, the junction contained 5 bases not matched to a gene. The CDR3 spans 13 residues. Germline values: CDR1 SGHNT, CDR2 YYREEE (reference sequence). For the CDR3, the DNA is TGTGCCAGCGGACAGGGGGCCTGGGCTGAAGCTTTCTTT. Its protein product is CASGQGAWAEAFF.

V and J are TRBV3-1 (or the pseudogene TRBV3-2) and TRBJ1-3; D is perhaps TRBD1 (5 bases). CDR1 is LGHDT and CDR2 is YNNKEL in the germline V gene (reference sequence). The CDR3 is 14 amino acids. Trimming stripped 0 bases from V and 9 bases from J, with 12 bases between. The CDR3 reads CASSQDMVQGTIYF. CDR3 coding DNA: TGTGCCAGCAGCCAAGATATGGTTCAGGGCACCATATATTTT.

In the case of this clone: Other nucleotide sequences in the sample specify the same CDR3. Here the CDR3 reads CASSQDPGNQPQHF. Written as DNA, the CDR3 is TGTGCCAGCAGCCAAGACCCCGGTAATCAGCCCCAGCATTTT. The chain is built from TRBV3-1 (or the pseudogene TRBV3-2) and TRBJ1-5; D is undetermined. The germline CDR1 and CDR2 sequences are LGHDT and YNNKEL (reference sequence). The CDR3 extends over 14 amino acids. With 0 bases removed from V and 4 bases from J, the gap between germline ends came to 7 bases.

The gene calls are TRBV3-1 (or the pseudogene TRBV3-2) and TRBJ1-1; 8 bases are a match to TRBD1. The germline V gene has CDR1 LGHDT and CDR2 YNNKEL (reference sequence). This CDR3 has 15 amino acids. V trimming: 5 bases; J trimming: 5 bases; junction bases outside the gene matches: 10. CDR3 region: CASSFHRGKGTEAFF. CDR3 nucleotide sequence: TGTGCCAGCAGCTTTCACAGGGGGAAGGGGACTGAAGCTTTCTTT.

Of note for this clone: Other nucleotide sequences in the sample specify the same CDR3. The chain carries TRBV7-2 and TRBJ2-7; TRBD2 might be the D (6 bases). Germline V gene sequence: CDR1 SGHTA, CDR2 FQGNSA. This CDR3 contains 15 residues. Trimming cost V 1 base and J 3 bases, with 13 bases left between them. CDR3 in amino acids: CASSLGAGRSYEQYF. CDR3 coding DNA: TGTGCCAGCAGCTTAGGCGCGGGGCGGAGCTACGAGCAGTACTTC.

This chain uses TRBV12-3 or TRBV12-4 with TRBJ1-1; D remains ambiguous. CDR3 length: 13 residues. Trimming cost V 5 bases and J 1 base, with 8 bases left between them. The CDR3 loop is CASSNSGNTEAFF. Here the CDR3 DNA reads TGTGCCAGCAGTAACAGTGGGAACACTGAAGCTTTCTTT.

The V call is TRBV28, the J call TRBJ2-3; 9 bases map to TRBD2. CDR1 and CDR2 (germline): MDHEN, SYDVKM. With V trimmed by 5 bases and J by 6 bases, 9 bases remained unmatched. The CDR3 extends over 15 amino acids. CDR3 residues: CASSRISGGRDTQYF. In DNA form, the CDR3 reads TGTGCCAGCAGTCGTATTAGCGGGGGCAGGGATACGCAGTATTTT.

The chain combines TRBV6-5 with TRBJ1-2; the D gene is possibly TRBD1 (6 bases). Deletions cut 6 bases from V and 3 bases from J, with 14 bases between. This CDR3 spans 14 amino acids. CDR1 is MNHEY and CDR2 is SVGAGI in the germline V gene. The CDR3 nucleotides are TGTGCCAGCAGAAAACGTGGGACACACTATGGCTACACCTTC. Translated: CASRKRGTHYGYTF.

The CDR3 loop reads CASSLSGQVNEKLFF. As DNA, the CDR3 is TGCGCCAGCAGCTTGAGCGGACAGGTTAATGAAAAACTGTTTTTT. J is TRBJ1-4 and V is TRBV5-1, with 7 bases aligning to TRBD1. Trimming took 1 base from V and 4 from J; bases not matched to a gene: 4. Germline-derived CDR1 and CDR2 are SGHRS and YFSETQ. This CDR3 contains 15 residues.

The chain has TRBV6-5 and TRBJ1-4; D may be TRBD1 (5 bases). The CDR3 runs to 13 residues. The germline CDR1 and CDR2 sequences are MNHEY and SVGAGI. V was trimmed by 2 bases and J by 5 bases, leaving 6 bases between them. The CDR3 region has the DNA TGTGCCAGCAGTTACAACAGGAATGAAAAACTGTTTTTT. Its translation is CASSYNRNEKLFF.

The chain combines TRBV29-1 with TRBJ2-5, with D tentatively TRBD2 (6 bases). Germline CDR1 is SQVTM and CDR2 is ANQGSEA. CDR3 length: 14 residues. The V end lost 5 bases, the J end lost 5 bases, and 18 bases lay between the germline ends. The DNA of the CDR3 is TGCAGCGTTCCAGGTGGGGCGGGGCTTGAGACCCAGTACTTC. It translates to CSVPGGAGLETQYF.

The CDR3 DNA reads as TGTGCCAGCTCAGTTTCGAGCGGGGGAAACAATGAGCAGTTCTTC. This gives the protein CASSVSSGGNNEQFF. This sequence joins TRBV18 and TRBJ2-1, with 8 bases identical to TRBD2. J was trimmed by 5 bases and V by 5 bases; bases with no gene match: 8. Looked up from germline, CDR1 is KGHSH and CDR2 is LQKENI. CDR3 length: 15 residues.

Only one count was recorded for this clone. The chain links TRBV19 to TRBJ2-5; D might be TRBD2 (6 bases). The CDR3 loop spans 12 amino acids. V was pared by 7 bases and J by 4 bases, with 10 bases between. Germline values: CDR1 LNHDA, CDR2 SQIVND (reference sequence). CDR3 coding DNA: TGTGCCAGTACCCCCGGGGGAGAGACCCAGTACTTC. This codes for CASTPGGETQYF. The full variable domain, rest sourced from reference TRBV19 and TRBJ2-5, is DGGITQSPKYLFRKEGQNVTLSCEQNLNHDAMYWYRQDPGQGLRLIYYSQIVNDFQKGDIAEGYSVSREKKESFPLTVTSAQKNPTAFYLCASTPGGETQYFGPGTRLLVL.

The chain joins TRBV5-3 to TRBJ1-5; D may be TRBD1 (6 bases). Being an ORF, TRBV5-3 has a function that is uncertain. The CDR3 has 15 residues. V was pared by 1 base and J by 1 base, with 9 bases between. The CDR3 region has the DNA TGTGCCAGAAGCTTGTCAGGGGAGAGCAATCAGCCCCAGCATTTT. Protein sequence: CARSLSGESNQPQHF.

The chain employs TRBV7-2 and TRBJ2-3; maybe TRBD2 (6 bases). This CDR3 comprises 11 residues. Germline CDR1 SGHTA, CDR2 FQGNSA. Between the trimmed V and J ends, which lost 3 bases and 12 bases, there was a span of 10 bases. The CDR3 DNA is TGTGCCAGCAGCTTGGGGGGACTTCAGTATTTT. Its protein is CASSLGGLQYF.

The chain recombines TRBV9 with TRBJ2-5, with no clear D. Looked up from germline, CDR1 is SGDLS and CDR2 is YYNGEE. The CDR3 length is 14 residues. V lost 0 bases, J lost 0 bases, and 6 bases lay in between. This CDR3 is CASSVAGYQETQYF. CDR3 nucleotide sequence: TGTGCCAGCAGCGTAGCAGGATACCAAGAGACCCAGTACTTC.

The CDR3 sequence is CASSSGTGGMGYGYTF. The CDR3 DNA reads TGTGCCAGCAGTTCCGGGACAGGGGGCATGGGCTATGGCTACACCTTC. The rearrangement links TRBV5-4 to TRBJ1-2, with 12 bases aligning to TRBD1. The CDR3 consists of 16 residues. The germline CDR1 and CDR2 sequences are SGHNT and YYREEE (reference sequence). V was pared by 5 bases and J by 4 bases, with 9 bases of the junction left unmatched.

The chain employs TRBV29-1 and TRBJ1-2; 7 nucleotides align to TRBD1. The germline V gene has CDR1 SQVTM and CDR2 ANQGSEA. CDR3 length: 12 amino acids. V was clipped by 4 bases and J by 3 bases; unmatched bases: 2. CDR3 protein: CSVGDRDYGYTF. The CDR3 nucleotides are TGCAGCGTTGGAGACAGGGACTATGGCTACACCTTC.

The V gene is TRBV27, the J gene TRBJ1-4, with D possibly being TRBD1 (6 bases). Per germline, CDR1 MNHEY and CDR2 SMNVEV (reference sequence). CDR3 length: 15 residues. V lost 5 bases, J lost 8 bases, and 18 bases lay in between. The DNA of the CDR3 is TGTGCCAGCAGTACCCTCAGGGGCGGGGGGGAAAAACTGTTTTTT. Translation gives CASSTLRGGGEKLFF. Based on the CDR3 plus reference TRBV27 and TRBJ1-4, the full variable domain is EAQVTQNPRYLITVTGKKLTVTCSQNMNHEYMSWYRQDPGLGLRQIYYSMNVEVTDKGDVPEGYKVSRKEKRNFPLILESPSPNQTSLYFCASSTLRGGGEKLFFGSGTQLSVL.

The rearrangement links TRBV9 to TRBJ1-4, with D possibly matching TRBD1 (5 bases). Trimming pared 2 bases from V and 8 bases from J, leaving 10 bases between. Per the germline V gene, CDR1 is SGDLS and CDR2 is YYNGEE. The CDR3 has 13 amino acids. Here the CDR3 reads CASSVAGQEKLFF. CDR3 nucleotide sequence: TGTGCCAGCAGCGTGGCAGGGCAGGAAAAACTGTTTTTT.

Written as DNA, the CDR3 is TGTGCCAGCAGCCCCAGGACTAGCGGCGGGACCCAGTACTTC. It translates to CASSPRTSGGTQYF. The chain uses TRBV7-2 and TRBJ2-5, with 10 bases that match TRBD2. V was pared by 5 bases and J by 7 bases, with 7 bases of the junction left unmatched. This CDR3 region has 14 residues. CDR1 and CDR2 from the germline V gene are SGHTA and FQGNSA.

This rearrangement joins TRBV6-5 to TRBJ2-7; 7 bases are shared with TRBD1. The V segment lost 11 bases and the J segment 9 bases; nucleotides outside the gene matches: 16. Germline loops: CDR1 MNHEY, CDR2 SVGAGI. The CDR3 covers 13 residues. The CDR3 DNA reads TGTGCCGCCCGGGACAGACGAAGCGAGGGGCAGTACTTC. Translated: CAARDRRSEGQYF.